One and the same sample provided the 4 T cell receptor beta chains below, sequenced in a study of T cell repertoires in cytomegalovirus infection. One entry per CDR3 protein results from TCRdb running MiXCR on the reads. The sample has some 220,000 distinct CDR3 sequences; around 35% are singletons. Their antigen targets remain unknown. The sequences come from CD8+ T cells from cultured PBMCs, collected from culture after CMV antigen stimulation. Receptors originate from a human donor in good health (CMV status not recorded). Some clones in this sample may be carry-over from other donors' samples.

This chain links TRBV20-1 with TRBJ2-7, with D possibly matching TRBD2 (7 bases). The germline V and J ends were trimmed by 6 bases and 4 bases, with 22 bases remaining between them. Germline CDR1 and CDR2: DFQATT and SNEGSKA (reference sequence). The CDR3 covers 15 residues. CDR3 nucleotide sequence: TGCAGTGCGGACCGGCTAGAGGGGGGGGTGTACGAGCAGTACTTC. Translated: CSADRLEGGVYEQYF.

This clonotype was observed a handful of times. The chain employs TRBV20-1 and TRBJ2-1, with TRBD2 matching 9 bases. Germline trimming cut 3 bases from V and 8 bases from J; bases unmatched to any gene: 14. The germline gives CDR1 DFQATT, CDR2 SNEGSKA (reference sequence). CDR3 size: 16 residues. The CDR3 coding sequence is TGCAGTGCTAGCGCGGGGGGCGGGAGGGCCATCGATGAGCAGTTCTTC. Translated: CSASAGGGRAIDEQFF.

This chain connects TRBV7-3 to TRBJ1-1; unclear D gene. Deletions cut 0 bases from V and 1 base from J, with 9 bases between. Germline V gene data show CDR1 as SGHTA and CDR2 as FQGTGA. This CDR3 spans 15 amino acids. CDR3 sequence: CASSLTRIWNTEAFF. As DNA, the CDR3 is TGTGCCAGCAGCTTAACGCGGATTTGGAACACTGAAGCTTTCTTT.

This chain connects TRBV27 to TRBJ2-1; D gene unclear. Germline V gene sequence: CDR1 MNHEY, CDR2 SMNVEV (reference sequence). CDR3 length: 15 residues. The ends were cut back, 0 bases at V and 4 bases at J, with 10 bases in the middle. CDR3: CASSLSGSGYNEQFF. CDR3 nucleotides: TGTGCCAGCAGTTTATCAGGATCTGGGTACAATGAGCAGTTCTTC.